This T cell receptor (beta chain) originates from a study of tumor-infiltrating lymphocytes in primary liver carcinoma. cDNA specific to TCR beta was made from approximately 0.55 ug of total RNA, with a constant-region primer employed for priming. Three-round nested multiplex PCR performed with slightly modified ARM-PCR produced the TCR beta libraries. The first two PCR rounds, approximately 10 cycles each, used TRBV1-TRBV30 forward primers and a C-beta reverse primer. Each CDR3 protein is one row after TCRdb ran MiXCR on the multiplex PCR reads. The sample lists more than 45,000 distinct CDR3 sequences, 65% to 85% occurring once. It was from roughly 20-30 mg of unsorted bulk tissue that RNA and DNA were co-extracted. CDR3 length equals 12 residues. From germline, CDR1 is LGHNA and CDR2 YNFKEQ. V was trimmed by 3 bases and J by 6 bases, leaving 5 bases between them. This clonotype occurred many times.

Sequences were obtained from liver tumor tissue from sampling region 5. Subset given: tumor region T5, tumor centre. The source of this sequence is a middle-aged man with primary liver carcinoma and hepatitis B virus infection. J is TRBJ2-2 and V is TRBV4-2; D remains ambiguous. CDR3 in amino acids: CASSQQSGELFF. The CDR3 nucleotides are TGTGCCAGCAGCCAGCAGTCCGGGGAGCTGTTTTTT.